Below, one TCR beta chain is given with its context. Its antigen is not known. This record comes from a study of response to subunit inactivated influenza vaccine. The study, taken as a whole, reports: Authors proposed each seasonal influenza vaccination draws in few new T cells.

One entry per CDR3 protein results from TCRdb running MiXCR on the RT-PCR reads. The sample consists of around 760,000 distinct CDR3 sequences, about 15% of them appearing once. This clonotype originated in a man between 45 and 60 years old who received an inactivated influenza vaccine. This specimen consisted of PBMCs from blood, obtained about 14 days before vaccination.

CDR3 in amino acids: CASSFETGYTGELFF. Here the CDR3 DNA reads TGCGCCAGCAGCTTTGAGACAGGGTACACCGGGGAGCTGTTTTTT. The V gene is TRBV5-1, the J gene TRBJ2-2; 7 bases agree with TRBD1. Germline V lookup: CDR1 SGHRS, CDR2 YFSETQ. The V gene end was trimmed by 2 bases and the J gene end by 3 bases; junction bases not matched to a gene: 4. This CDR3 contains 15 residues.